These T cell receptor beta chains were read from a single sample in a study of cytomegalovirus exposure and HLA in healthy donors. Sequencing used immunoSEQ multiplex PCR; TCRdb keeps in-frame clones, though not all of them. The sample consists of approximately 70,000 clones, around 80% of them appearing once. Source material: PBMCs. These receptors were obtained from a man in his forties in good health and CMV-seronegative. The CDR3 runs from the conserved cysteine through the conserved F or W. The D gene is left open where the match is weak. Some rows mark clone size as missing; the rest say once, few, many or name a class of expanded clone.

d_gene | j_gene | v_gene | abundance | CDR3nt | CDR3aa
TRBD1 | TRBJ1-1 | TRBV11-2 | . | TGTGCCAGCAGAATACTACAGGGGGGCATGAACACTGAAGCTTTCTTT | CASRILQGGMNTEAFF
TRBD2 | TRBJ2-5 | TRBV5-6 | . | TGTGCCAGCAGCTTTGGACTAGCGGGTAAACAAGAGACCCAGTACTTC | CASSFGLAGKQETQYF
TRBD2 | TRBJ2-1 | TRBV9 | . | TGTGCCAGCAGCCCCCCCGGGAGGAGCGGCACTGAGCAGTTCTTC | CASSPPGRSGTEQFF
. | TRBJ2-5 | TRBV27 | . | TGTGCCAGCAGTTTTCGAGGCAGGGTGGAGACCCAGTACTTC | CASSFRGRVETQYF
. | TRBJ2-7 | TRBV18 | . | TGTGCCAGCTCACCACGACTCTACGAGCAGTACTTC | CASSPRLYEQYF
TRBD1 | TRBJ1-2 | TRBV19 | . | TGTGCCAGTAGTCCGGACAGGATCCGTGGCTACACCTTC | CASSPDRIRGYTF
TRBD2 | TRBJ2-1 | TRBV2 | . | TGTGCCAGCAGTGAAGGGGGTAGCGGGGGGGCCAACAATGAGCAGTTCTTC | CASSEGGSGGANNEQFF
TRBD2 | TRBJ2-7 | TRBV10-2 | . | TGCGCCAGCAGTAGAGGACTAGCTTACGAGCAGTACTTC | CASSRGLAYEQYF
. | TRBJ2-5 | TRBV4-1 | . | TGCGCCAGCAGCCTAGCGGTGGGAGCGGAGACCCAGTACTTC | CASSLAVGAETQYF
TRBD1 | TRBJ1-1 | TRBV6-1 | . | TGTGCCAGCAGTCCCCTAGCAGGGGGCGTGGTACGAGCTTTCTTT | CASSPLAGGVVRAFF
. | TRBJ2-3 | TRBV11-2 | . | TGTGCCAGCAGCTTAGGCGGAGGGAGAGGCGCAGATACGCAGTATTTT | CASSLGGGRGADTQYF
. | TRBJ1-2 | TRBV5-8 | . | TGTGCCAGCAGCTTGCTGGGGGCGCTTCGAGGCTACACCTTC | CASSLLGALRGYTF
TRBD1 | TRBJ1-1 | TRBV6-1 | . | TGTGCCAGCGCGAGGACAGGAGAAAACACTGAAGCTTTCTTT | CASARTGENTEAFF
TRBD1 | TRBJ1-3 | TRBV29-1 | . | TGCAGCGGTTACCGGGACAGTGGATCTGGAAACACCATATATTTT | CSGYRDSGSGNTIYF
. | TRBJ2-7 | TRBV5-1 | . | TGCGCCAGCAGCTTGTTGGGGGGCGAGCAGTACTTC | CASSLLGGEQYF
TRBD2 | TRBJ2-3 | TRBV15 | . | TGTGCCACCAGCAGAGATCCCCGGACTAGCGGCACAGATACGCAGTATTTT | CATSRDPRTSGTDTQYF
TRBD2 | TRBJ2-4 | TRBV7-9 | . | TGTGCCAGCAGCATGGCGGGGGTAGCCAAAAACATTCAGTACTTC | CASSMAGVAKNIQYF
. | TRBJ1-1 | TRBV5-5 | few | TGTGCCAGCAGCTTGGAAGGACATAAAGCAACTGAAGCTTTCTTT | CASSLEGHKATEAFF
TRBD1 | TRBJ2-7 | TRBV28 | . | TGTGCCAGCAGTTACAGGGGGGCGTCCTACGAGCAGTACTTC | CASSYRGASYEQYF
TRBD1 | TRBJ1-2 | TRBV4-2 | . | TGTGCCAGCAGCCAAGAAACACGGGACAGATATGGCTACACCTTC | CASSQETRDRYGYTF
. | TRBJ1-1 | TRBV7-3 | . | TGTGCCAGCAGCTTAACCAAGAACACTGAAGCTTTCTTT | CASSLTKNTEAFF
TRBD1 | TRBJ1-3 | TRBV7-9 | . | TGTGCCAGCAGCCGGACAGGCTCTGGAAACACCATATATTTT | CASSRTGSGNTIYF
. | TRBJ1-4 | TRBV7-2 | . | TGTGCCAGCAGCCCCAGGCAGGGTGGGGAAAAACTGTTTTTT | CASSPRQGGEKLFF
. | TRBJ1-2 | TRBV19 | . | TGTGCCAGTAGTGTTTCGACAAACAACTATGGCTACACCTTC | CASSVSTNNYGYTF
TRBD2 | TRBJ2-5 | TRBV6-5 | . | TGTGCCAGCAGGCCGGGACTACAAGAGACCCAGTACTTC | CASRPGLQETQYF
. | TRBJ2-1 | TRBV12-5 | . | TGTGCTAGTGGCTTAGAGTACAATGAGCAGTTCTTC | CASGLEYNEQFF
TRBD1 | TRBJ1-1 | TRBV19 | few | TGTGCCAGTAGTATGGGATCAGGGGGGTTGCCTGAAGCTTTCTTT | CASSMGSGGLPEAFF
. | TRBJ1-5 | TRBV5-8 | . | TGTGCCAGCAGCTCCATACGAAATGGGCGACAGCCCCAGCATTTT | CASSSIRNGRQPQHF
. | TRBJ1-1 | TRBV10-1 | medium-sized | TGCGCCAGCAGAAACCAGGGACTAGGAGAAACTGAAGCTTTCTTT | CASRNQGLGETEAFF
TRBD2 | TRBJ2-3 | TRBV7-9 | . | TGTTCCAGCAGCTTATCCCTAGCGGGAGGCGCGGATACGCAGTATTTT | CSSSLSLAGGADTQYF
TRBD2 | TRBJ2-3 | TRBV5-6 | . | TGTGCCAGCAGCTCAACCGGGACTACCCGCACAGATACGCAGTATTTT | CASSSTGTTRTDTQYF
TRBD2 | TRBJ2-7 | TRBV28 | . | TGTGCCAGCAGTTTTCCTGGGCTAGCGGGAGGCGAGCAGTACTTC | CASSFPGLAGGEQYF
. | TRBJ1-2 | TRBV27 | . | TGTGCCAGCAGCCCCAATGTTTGGGGGGTCCCCTATGGCTACACCTTC | CASSPNVWGVPYGYTF
TRBD1 | TRBJ1-1 | TRBV15 | . | TGTGCCACCAGCACCGGGGACAGTCGGCCTGAAGCTTTCTTT | CATSTGDSRPEAFF
. | TRBJ2-3 | TRBV7-2 | . | TGTGCCAGCAGCTTAGCGGGGCGTGGGGGGGGCCACACAGATACGCAGTATTTT | CASSLAGRGGGHTDTQYF
. | TRBJ2-7 | TRBV27 | . | TGTGCCAGCAGTGACGGGAACGCGTACGAGCAGTACTTC | CASSDGNAYEQYF
. | TRBJ1-4 | TRBV6-5 | . | TGTGCCAGCAGTTACTCTGGGCCCCTTCCTGAAAAACTGTTTTTT | CASSYSGPLPEKLFF
. | TRBJ2-5 | TRBV5-5 | . | TGTGCCAGCAGCGACGTCGCGGGCGGGGAGACCCAGTACTTC | CASSDVAGGETQYF
TRBD2 | TRBJ2-5 | TRBV29-1 | . | TGCAGCGCTAAGACTAGCGGGAGCTCAGAGACCCAGTACTTC | CSAKTSGSSETQYF
TRBD1 | TRBJ1-6 | TRBV27 | . | TGTGCCAGCAGCCGCGGGACAGGGTTATCACCCCTCCACTTT | CASSRGTGLSPLHF
. | TRBJ1-1 | TRBV5-4 | few | TGTGCCAGCAGCCCGGGGGGTTTGAACACTGAAGCTTTCTTT | CASSPGGLNTEAFF
. | TRBJ2-7 | TRBV7-2 | . | TGTGCCAGCAGCTTAGTGCCGCCACGGGGCGAGCAGTACTTC | CASSLVPPRGEQYF
TRBD1 | TRBJ1-3 | TRBV2 | large | TGTGCGGGGTCGGGACAGGATTTTTCTGGAAACACCATATATTTT | CAGSGQDFSGNTIYF
TRBD2 | TRBJ2-5 | TRBV7-8 | . | TGTGCCAGCAGCCACCCCGGGGGGGCAGAGACCCAGTACTTC | CASSHPGGAETQYF
. | TRBJ2-6 | TRBV4-2 | . | TGTGCCAGCAGCCAAGAGCTGACAGGCCCAGGCTCTGGGGCCAACGTCCTGACTTTC | CASSQELTGPGSGANVLTF
. | TRBJ2-6 | TRBV6-5 | once | TGTGCCAGCAGTTACTCGCAGGGTTCTGGGGCCAACGTCCTGACTTTC | CASSYSQGSGANVLTF
. | TRBJ1-1 | TRBV5-1 | . | TGCGCCAGCAGCTTGGCGGGGGGTACCACTGAAGCTTTCTTT | CASSLAGGTTEAFF